Listed below are T cell receptor beta chains from one sample, sequenced in a study of blood T cell repertoires in COVID-19. The repertoire was sequenced with immunoSEQ multiplex PCR; TCRdb's copy has only in-frame clones and lacks some. The sample has about 73,000 clones; around 77% are singletons. Sequenced: peripheral blood. The source is a man aged 65 to 85 with COVID-19, enrolled during active disease. The CDR3 runs from the conserved cysteine through the conserved F or W. The order of the fields is D gene, V gene, J gene, clone size, CDR3 protein, CDR3 DNA. A D gene is named only where the DNA matches it firmly. Clone size is not always given. Where it is, it says once, few, many or a class for expanded clones.

TRBD1	TRBV6-2/TRBV6-3	TRBJ1-2	-	CASSSDRSYGYTF	TGTGCCAGCAGTTCGGACAGGAGCTATGGCTACACCTTC
TRBD2	TRBV5-1	TRBJ2-2	-	CASSFTSGGPGELFF	TGCGCCAGCAGCTTTACTAGCGGTGGACCGGGGGAGCTGTTTTTT
-	TRBV6-1	TRBJ2-7	-	CASSEAKGTYEQYF	TGTGCCAGCAGTGAAGCGAAGGGGACCTACGAGCAGTACTTC
-	TRBV6-6	TRBJ1-2	-	CAAGGALGGYTF	TGTGCAGCGGGTGGGGCGCTGGGTGGCTACACCTTC
TRBD1	TRBV14	TRBJ1-4	once	CAKTIGTGNEKLFF	TGTGCCAAGACGATAGGGACAGGGAATGAAAAACTGTTTTTT
-	TRBV4-2	TRBJ1-5	-	CASSQSGSTSPDQPQHF	TGTGCCAGCAGCCAATCGGGGTCGACAAGCCCTGATCAGCCCCAGCATTTT
-	TRBV7-9	TRBJ1-1	-	CASSLDPGVEAFF	TGTGCCAGCAGCTTAGATCCGGGAGTTGAAGCTTTCTTT
TRBD1	TRBV6-1	TRBJ1-5	-	CASSIIQGNNQPQHF	TGTGCCAGCAGTATAATACAGGGGAACAATCAGCCCCAGCATTTT
TRBD1	TRBV28	TRBJ1-1	-	CASRRQGIDTEAFF	TGTGCCAGCAGAAGACAGGGGATAGACACTGAAGCTTTCTTT
-	TRBV27	TRBJ2-2	-	CASSSLGAGELFF	TGTGCCAGCAGTTCGCTAGGTGCCGGGGAGCTGTTTTTT
-	TRBV6-2/TRBV6-3	TRBJ2-7	few	CASSGTGNHEQYF	TGTGCCAGCAGCGGTACAGGGAACCACGAGCAGTACTTC
TRBD2	TRBV14	TRBJ2-1	-	CASSVLLAASSYNEQFF	TGTGCCAGCAGCGTTCTACTAGCGGCCAGCTCCTACAATGAGCAGTTCTTC
-	TRBV12-3/TRBV12-4	TRBJ1-2	-	CASSLQTNYGYTF	TGTGCCAGCAGTTTACAGACTAACTATGGCTACACCTTC
-	TRBV7-9	TRBJ2-3	-	CASSPPSGASTDTQYF	TGTGCCAGCAGCCCCCCGTCTGGGGCTAGCACAGATACGCAGTATTTT
-	TRBV7-2	TRBJ1-2	once	CASSLVSQGGYTF	TGTGCCAGCAGCTTAGTTTCCCAGGGAGGCTACACCTTC
-	TRBV4-3	TRBJ1-1	-	CASSQVEGTEAFF	TGCGCCAGCAGCCAAGTGGAGGGGACTGAAGCTTTCTTT
-	TRBV28	TRBJ2-3	-	CASSSVLTVPADTQYF	TGTGCCAGCAGTTCCGTACTCACGGTCCCGGCAGATACGCAGTATTTT
TRBD1	TRBV5-5	TRBJ1-6	once	CASSLVDRGWNSPLHF	TGTGCCAGCAGCTTGGTCGACAGGGGTTGGAATTCACCCCTCCACTTT
TRBD2	TRBV27	TRBJ2-1	-	CASSFGLAGGPGEQFF	TGTGCCAGCAGTTTCGGACTAGCGGGAGGGCCGGGTGAGCAGTTCTTC
TRBD2	TRBV5-1	TRBJ2-1	-	CASSLAGGRAYNEQFF	TGCGCCAGCAGCTTGGCGGGCGGGAGGGCCTACAATGAGCAGTTCTTC